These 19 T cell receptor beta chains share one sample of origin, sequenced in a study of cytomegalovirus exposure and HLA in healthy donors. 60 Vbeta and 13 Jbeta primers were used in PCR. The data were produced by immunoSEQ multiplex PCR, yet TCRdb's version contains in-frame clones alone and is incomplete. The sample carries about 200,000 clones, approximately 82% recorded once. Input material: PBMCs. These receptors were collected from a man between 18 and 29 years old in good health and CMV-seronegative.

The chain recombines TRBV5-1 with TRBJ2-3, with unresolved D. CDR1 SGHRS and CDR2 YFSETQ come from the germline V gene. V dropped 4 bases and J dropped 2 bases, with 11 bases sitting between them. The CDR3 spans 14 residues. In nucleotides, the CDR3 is TGCGCCAGCAGCGTGGCTTCCCCCACAGATACGCAGTATTTT. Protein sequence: CASSVASPTDTQYF.

CDR3 residues: CASSRQGAMGGYTF. CDR3 DNA: TGTGCCAGCAGTAGACAGGGGGCGATGGGTGGCTACACCTTC. The chain employs TRBV27 and TRBJ1-2, with 10 bases aligning to TRBD1. The V gene end was trimmed by 5 bases and the J gene end by 7 bases; junction bases not matched to a gene: 7. Germline loops: CDR1 MNHEY, CDR2 SMNVEV (reference sequence). This CDR3 is built from 14 residues.

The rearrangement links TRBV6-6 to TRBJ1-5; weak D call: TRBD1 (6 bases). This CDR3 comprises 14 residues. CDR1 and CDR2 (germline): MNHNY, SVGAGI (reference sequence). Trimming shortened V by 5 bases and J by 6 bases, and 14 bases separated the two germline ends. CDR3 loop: CASSNQGPPQPQHF. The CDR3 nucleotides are TGTGCCAGCAGTAATCAGGGGCCCCCTCAGCCCCAGCATTTT.

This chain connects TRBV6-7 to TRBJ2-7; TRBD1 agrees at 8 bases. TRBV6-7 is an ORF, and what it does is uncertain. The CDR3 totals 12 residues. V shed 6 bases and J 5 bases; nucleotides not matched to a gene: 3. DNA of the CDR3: TGTGCCAGCAGGACAGGGGTCGACGAGCAGTACTTC. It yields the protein CASRTGVDEQYF.

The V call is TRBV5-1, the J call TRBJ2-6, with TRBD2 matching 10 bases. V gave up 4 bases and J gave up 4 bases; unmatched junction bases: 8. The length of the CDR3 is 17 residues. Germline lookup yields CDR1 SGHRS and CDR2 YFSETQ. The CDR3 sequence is CASSPDLAGAGANVLTF. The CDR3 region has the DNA TGCGCCAGCAGCCCCGACCTAGCGGGAGCAGGGGCCAACGTCCTGACTTTC. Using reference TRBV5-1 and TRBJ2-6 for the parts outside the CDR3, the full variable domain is KAGVTQTPRYLIKTRGQQVTLSCSPISGHRSVSWYQQTPGQGLQFLFEYFSETQRNKGNFPGRFSGRQFSNSRSEMNVSTLELGDSALYLCASSPDLAGAGANVLTFGAGSRLTVL.

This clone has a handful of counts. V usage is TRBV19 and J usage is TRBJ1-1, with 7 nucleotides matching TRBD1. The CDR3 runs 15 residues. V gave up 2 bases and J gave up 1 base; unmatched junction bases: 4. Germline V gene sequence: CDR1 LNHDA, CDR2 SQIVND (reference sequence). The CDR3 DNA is TGTGCCAGTAGTATAAGGTACAGGGGGAACACTGAAGCTTTCTTT. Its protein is CASSIRYRGNTEAFF. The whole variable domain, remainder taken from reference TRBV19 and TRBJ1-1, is DGGITQSPKYLFRKEGQNVTLSCEQNLNHDAMYWYRQDPGQGLRLIYYSQIVNDFQKGDIAEGYSVSREKKESFPLTVTSAQKNPTAFYLCASSIRYRGNTEAFFGQGTRLTVV.

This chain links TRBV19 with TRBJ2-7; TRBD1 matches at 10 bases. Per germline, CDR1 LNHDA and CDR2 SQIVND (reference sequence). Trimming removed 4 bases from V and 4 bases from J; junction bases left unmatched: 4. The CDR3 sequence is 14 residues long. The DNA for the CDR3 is TGTGCCAGTAGTACCGGGACAGGGGTTTACGAGCAGTACTTC. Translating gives CASSTGTGVYEQYF.

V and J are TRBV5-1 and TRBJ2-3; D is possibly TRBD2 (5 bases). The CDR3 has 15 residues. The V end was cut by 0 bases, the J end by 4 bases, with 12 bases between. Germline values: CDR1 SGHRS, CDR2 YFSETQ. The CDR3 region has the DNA TGCGCCAGCAGCTTGGGTCCGGGAAACGCAGATACGCAGTATTTT. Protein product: CASSLGPGNADTQYF.

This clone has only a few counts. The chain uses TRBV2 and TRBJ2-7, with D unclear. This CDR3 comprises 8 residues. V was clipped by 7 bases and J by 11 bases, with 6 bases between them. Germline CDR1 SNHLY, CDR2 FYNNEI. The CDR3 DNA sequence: TGTGCCAGCAATCGCGAGTACTTC. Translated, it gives CASNREYF.

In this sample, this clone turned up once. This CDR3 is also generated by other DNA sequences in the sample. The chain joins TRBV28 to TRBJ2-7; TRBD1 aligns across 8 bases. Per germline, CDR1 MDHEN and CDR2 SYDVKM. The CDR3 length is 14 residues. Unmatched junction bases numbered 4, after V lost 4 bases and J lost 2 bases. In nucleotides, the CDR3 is TGTGCCAGCAGTTCAGGACAGGGAGCCTACGAGCAGTACTTC. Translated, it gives CASSSGQGAYEQYF.

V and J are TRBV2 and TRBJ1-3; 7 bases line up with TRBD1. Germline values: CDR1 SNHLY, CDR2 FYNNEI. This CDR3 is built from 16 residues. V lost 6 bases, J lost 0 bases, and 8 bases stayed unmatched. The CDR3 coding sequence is TGTGCCAGCAGGCCGACAGGGAGAGTCTCTGGAAACACCATATATTTT. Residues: CASRPTGRVSGNTIYF. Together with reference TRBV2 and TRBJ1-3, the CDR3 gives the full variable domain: EPEVTQTPSHQVTQMGQEVILRCVPISNHLYFYWYRQILGQKVEFLVSFYNNEISEKSEIFDDQFSVERPDGSNFTLKIRSTKLEDSAMYFCASRPTGRVSGNTIYFGEGSWLTVV.

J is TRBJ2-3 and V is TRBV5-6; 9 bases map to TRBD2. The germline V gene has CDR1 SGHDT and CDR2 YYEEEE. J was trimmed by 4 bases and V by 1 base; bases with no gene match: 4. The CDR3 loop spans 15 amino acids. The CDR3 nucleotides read TGTGCCAGCAGCTTGTTAGCGGGAGTCTCAGATACGCAGTATTTT. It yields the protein CASSLLAGVSDTQYF.

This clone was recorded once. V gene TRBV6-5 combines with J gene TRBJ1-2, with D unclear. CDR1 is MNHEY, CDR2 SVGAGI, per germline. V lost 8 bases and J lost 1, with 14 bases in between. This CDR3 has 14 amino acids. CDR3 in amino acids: CASQTVAINYGYTF. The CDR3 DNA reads TGTGCCAGCCAAACGGTCGCCATTAACTATGGCTACACCTTC.

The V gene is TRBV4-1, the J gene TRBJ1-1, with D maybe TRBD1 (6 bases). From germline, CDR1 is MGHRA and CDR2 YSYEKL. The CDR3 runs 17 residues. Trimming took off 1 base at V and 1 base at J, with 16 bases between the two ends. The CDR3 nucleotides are TGCGCCAGCAGCCAAGGCGGAGGGGGGGGTAAGAACACTGAAGCTTTCTTT. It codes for CASSQGGGGGKNTEAFF.

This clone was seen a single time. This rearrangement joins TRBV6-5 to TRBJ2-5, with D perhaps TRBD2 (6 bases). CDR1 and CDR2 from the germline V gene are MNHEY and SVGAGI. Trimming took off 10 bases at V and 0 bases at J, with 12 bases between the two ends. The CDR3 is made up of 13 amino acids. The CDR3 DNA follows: TGTGCCACCCAGGAGGGCAACCAAGAGACCCAGTACTTC. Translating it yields CATQEGNQETQYF.

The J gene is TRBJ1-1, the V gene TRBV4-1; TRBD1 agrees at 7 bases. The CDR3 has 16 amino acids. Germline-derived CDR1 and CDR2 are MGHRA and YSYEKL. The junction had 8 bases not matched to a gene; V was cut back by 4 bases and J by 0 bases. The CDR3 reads CASSLIQTGMNTEAFF. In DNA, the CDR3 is TGCGCCAGCAGCCTAATCCAGACAGGGATGAACACTGAAGCTTTCTTT.

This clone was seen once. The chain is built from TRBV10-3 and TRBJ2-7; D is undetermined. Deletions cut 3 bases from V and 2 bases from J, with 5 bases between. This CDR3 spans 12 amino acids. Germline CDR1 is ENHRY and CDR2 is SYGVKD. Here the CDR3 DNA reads TGTGCCATCAGTGACCGTCCCTACGAGCAGTACTTC. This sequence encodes CAISDRPYEQYF.

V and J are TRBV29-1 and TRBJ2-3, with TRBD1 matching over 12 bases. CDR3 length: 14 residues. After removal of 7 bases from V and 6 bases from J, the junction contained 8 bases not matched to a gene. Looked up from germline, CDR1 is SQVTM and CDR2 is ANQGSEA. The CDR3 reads CSAPGQGARDTQYF. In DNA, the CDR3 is TGCAGCGCGCCGGGACAGGGGGCGAGGGATACGCAGTATTTT.

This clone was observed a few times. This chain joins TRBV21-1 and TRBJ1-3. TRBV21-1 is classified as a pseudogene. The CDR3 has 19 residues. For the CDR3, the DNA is TGTGCCAGCAGCAAAATTCCCCGCGGGGAACCGCACTCTGGAAACACCATATATTTT. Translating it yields CASSKIPRGEPHSGNTIYF.